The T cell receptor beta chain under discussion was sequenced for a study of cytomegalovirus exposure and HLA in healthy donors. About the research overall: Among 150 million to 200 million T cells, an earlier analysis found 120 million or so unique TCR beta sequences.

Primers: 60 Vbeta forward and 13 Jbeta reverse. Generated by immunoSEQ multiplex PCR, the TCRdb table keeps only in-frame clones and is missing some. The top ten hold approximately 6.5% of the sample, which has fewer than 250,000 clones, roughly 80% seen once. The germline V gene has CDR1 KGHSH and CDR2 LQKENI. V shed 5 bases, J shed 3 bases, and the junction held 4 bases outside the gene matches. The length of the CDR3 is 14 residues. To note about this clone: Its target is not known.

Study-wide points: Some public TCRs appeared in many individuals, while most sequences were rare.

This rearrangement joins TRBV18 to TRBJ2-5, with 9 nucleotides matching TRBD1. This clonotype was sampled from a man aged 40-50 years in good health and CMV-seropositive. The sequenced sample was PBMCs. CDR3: CASSRTGAEETQYF. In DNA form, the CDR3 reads TGTGCCAGCTCAAGGACAGGGGCGGAAGAGACCCAGTACTTC.